The 16 T cell receptor beta chains given below trace back to one sample, sequenced in a study of molecular identifiers for immune sequencing clone quantification. TCRdb re-analysed the PCR reads in MiXCR, keeping a single row per CDR3 protein. This table has around 480,000 distinct CDR3 sequences, approximately 25% appearing once. The source material was naive CD8+ T cells from blood, with Jurkat cell RNA spiked in. Subset noted: FACS-sorted CD8+CD4-CCR7+CD45RA+ naive T cells. These receptors were taken from a human donor in good health. Some libraries in this study had Jurkat cell RNA spiked in.

This chain links TRBV4-1 with TRBJ2-7; 9 nucleotides agree with TRBD1. This CDR3 is 15 amino acids long. Per germline, CDR1 MGHRA and CDR2 YSYEKL. V trimming: 3 bases; J trimming: 2 bases; junction bases outside the gene matches: 5. The CDR3 bases are TGCGCCAGCAGCCAGAAACAGGGGGCCCCCTACGAGCAGTACTTC. Residues: CASSQKQGAPYEQYF.

The chain recombines TRBV6-5 with TRBJ1-2; 7 nucleotides match TRBD1. The CDR3 has 13 residues. The germline gives CDR1 MNHEY, CDR2 SVGAGI. The V gene end was trimmed by 5 bases and the J gene end by 8 bases; junction bases not matched to a gene: 8. CDR3 in DNA: TGTGCCAGCAGTCCGGATCAGGGGGGCGGCTACACCTTC. This codes for CASSPDQGGGYTF.

This chain connects TRBV30 to TRBJ1-6; 9 bases map to TRBD1. Germline trimming cut 1 base from V and 6 bases from J; bases unmatched to any gene: 1. Germline CDR1 GTSNPN, CDR2 SVGIG (reference sequence). This CDR3 region has 14 residues. CDR3 amino acids: CAWSEGQGNSPLHF. For the CDR3, the DNA is TGTGCCTGGAGTGAGGGACAGGGTAATTCACCCCTCCACTTT.

The V call is TRBV5-1, the J call TRBJ1-1; unclear D gene. V lost 0 bases to trimming and J lost 3 bases, with 12 bases between them. The CDR3 sequence is 15 residues long. The germline CDR1 and CDR2 sequences are SGHRS and YFSETQ. This chain's CDR3 is CASSLGTAGYTEAFF. CDR3 sequence (DNA): TGCGCCAGCAGCTTGGGTACGGCGGGGTACACTGAAGCTTTCTTT.

This clonotype was seen a single time. The chain joins TRBV3-1 to TRBJ1-2; TRBD1 agrees at 9 bases. CDR3 length: 15 residues. CDR1 LGHDT and CDR2 YNNKEL come from the germline V gene (reference sequence). The junction had 8 bases not matched to a gene; V was cut back by 5 bases and J by 4 bases. The CDR3 nucleotides are TGTGCCAGCAGCATGACCGGGACAGGGCCCTATGGCTACACCTTC. Its translation is CASSMTGTGPYGYTF.

The V and J genes are TRBV12-3 or TRBV12-4 and TRBJ1-5, with D perhaps TRBD1 (6 bases). The V end was cut by 6 bases, the J end by 2 bases, with 14 bases between. This CDR3 is built from 15 residues. In DNA, the CDR3 is TGTGCCAGCAGCCAGGGGACGGAAGGCAATCAGCCCCAGCATTTT. Translation gives CASSQGTEGNQPQHF.

This clonotype was observed many times. The chain links TRBV7-9 to TRBJ2-7, with 9 bases identical to TRBD1. V dropped 4 bases and J dropped 3; count of bases not matched to a gene: 7. The CDR3 contains 15 residues. The germline CDR1 and CDR2 sequences are SEHNR and FQNEAQ (reference sequence). The DNA for the CDR3 is TGTGCCAGCAGCTACGGGACAGGGTTATTCTACGAGCAGTACTTC. Translating gives CASSYGTGLFYEQYF.

Concerning this clonotype: One end of the junction does not line up with germline, which may come from a read error. The rearrangement links TRBV19 to TRBJ2-7, with a weak D call TRBD2 (6 bases). The CDR3 totals 15 residues. Germline V lookup: CDR1 LNHDA, CDR2 SQIVND (reference sequence). The CDR3 nucleotides read TGTGCCAGTAGTATTTTTCCCGGGGGTTCGTACGAGCCGTACTTC. It encodes CASSIFPGGSYEPYF.

The CDR3 region is CASSQELAGTSYEQYF. CDR3 coding DNA: TGCGCCAGCAGCCAAGAACTAGCGGGGACCTCCTACGAGCAGTACTTC. V and J are TRBV4-3 and TRBJ2-7; 10 bases fit TRBD2. This CDR3 has 16 amino acids. Germline lookup yields CDR1 LGHNA and CDR2 YSLEER. With V trimmed by 0 bases and J by 0 bases, 2 bases remained unmatched.

This clonotype has ten or more counts. The chain joins TRBV7-2 to TRBJ2-3, with D possibly matching TRBD2 (6 bases). The CDR3 sequence is 15 residues long. The V and J ends lost 1 base and 0 bases respectively, with 8 bases between them. Germline V gives CDR1 SGHTA, CDR2 FQGNSA. CDR3 in amino acids: CASSLDAGSTDTQYF. In DNA form, the CDR3 reads TGTGCCAGCAGCTTAGATGCGGGGAGCACAGATACGCAGTATTTT.

This clonotype appeared once. This may be a read error: a much more frequent sequence differs by one nucleotide. The chain couples TRBV7-8 to TRBJ2-3, with D possibly matching TRBD1 (5 bases). Germline V CDR1 and CDR2: SGHVS, FQNEAQ. V lost 6 bases and J lost 2, with 9 bases in between. The length of the CDR3 is 13 residues. The CDR3 protein is CASRSDNTDTQYF. Written as DNA, the CDR3 is TGTGCCAGCAGATCGGACAACACAGATACGCAGTATTTT.

The chain has TRBV5-1 and TRBJ2-7; 11 bases map to TRBD2. The V and J ends lost 4 bases and 4 bases, in that order; junction bases with no gene match: 10. Per the germline V gene, CDR1 is SGHRS and CDR2 is YFSETQ. The CDR3 loop spans 16 amino acids. CDR3 coding DNA: TGCGCCAGCAGCCCCACGGGACTAGCGGAACCATACGAGCAGTACTTC. It is translated as CASSPTGLAEPYEQYF. The whole variable domain, filled in from reference TRBV5-1 and TRBJ2-7, reads KAGVTQTPRYLIKTRGQQVTLSCSPISGHRSVSWYQQTPGQGLQFLFEYFSETQRNKGNFPGRFSGRQFSNSRSEMNVSTLELGDSALYLCASSPTGLAEPYEQYFGPGTRLTVT.

This clonotype was observed a few times. The chain employs TRBV3-1 and TRBJ2-5; tentative D call: TRBD2 (5 bases). The V gene lost 3 bases and the J gene lost 1 base, with 12 bases spanning the gap. The CDR3 contains 15 residues. Germline V CDR1 and CDR2: LGHDT, YNNKEL (reference sequence). In DNA, the CDR3 is TGTGCCAGCAGCCATAAAACGGACTCCCAAGAGACCCAGTACTTC. This sequence encodes CASSHKTDSQETQYF.

Note on this clonotype: Given a much more abundant clone one base away, this may be a read error. The chain carries TRBV4-1 and TRBJ1-1, with D unresolved. The V end was cut by 2 bases, the J end by 3 bases, with 10 bases between. This CDR3 spans 14 amino acids. Germline values: CDR1 MGHRA, CDR2 YSYEKL. CDR3 bases: TGCGCCAGCAGCCAACAGTCTTTGGACACTGAAGCTTTCTTT. Translation: CASSQQSLDTEAFF.

This rearrangement joins TRBV4-1 to TRBJ1-1, with no clear D. V was trimmed by 5 bases and J by 5 bases, leaving 12 bases between them. CDR1 is MGHRA, CDR2 YSYEKL, per germline. This CDR3 region has 13 residues. CDR3 in DNA: TGCGCCAGCAGCACGACCGGGAGGACTGAAGCTTTCTTT. Its translation: CASSTTGRTEAFF.

This clonotype showed up just a few times. The chain combines TRBV4-1 with TRBJ2-7; D not resolved. V gave up 0 bases and J gave up 2 bases, with 14 bases separating them. The CDR3 is 16 residues long. Per germline, CDR1 MGHRA and CDR2 YSYEKL. The CDR3 sequence: CASSQDTFGTTYEQYF. CDR3 nucleotides: TGCGCCAGCAGCCAAGATACCTTCGGCACGACCTACGAGCAGTACTTC.